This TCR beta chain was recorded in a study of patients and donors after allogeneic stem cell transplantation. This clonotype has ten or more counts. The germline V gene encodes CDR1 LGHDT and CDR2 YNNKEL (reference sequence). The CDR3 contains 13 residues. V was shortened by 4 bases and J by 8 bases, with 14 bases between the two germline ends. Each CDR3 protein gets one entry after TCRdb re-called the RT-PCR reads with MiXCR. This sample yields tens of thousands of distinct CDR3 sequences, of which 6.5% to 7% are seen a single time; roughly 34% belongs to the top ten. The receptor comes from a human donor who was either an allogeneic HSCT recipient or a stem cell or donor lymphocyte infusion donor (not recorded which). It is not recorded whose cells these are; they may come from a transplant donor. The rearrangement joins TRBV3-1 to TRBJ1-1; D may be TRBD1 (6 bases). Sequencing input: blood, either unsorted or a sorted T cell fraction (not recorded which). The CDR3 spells CASSPYRDGEAFF. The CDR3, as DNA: TGTGCCAGCAGCCCCTACAGGGATGGGGAAGCTTTCTTT.